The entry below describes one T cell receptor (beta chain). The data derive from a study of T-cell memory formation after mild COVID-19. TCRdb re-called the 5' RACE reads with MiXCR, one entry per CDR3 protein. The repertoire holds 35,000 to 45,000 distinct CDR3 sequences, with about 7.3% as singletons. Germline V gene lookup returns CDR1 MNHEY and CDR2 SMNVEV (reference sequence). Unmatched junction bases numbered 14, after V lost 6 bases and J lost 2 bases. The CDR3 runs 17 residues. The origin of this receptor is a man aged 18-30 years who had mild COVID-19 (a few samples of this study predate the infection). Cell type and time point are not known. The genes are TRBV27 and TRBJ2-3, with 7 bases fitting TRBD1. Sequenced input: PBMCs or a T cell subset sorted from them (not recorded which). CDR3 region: CASSTPTGRPNTDTQYF. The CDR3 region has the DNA TGTGCCAGCAGCACCCCGACAGGGCGCCCTAACACAGATACGCAGTATTTT.